This is a list of T cell receptor beta chains from one sample in a study of Graves' ophthalmopathy and Graves' hyperthyroidism. One entry per CDR3 protein results from TCRdb running MiXCR on the multiplex PCR reads. In the table there are about 1.1 million distinct CDR3 sequences, about two fifths of which are singletons. The sequenced material came from peripheral blood or thyroid tissue (not recorded which). These receptors were taken from an adult man with Graves' hyperthyroidism. Both conserved end residues are part of each CDR3. The order of the fields is J gene, CDR3 length, V gene, CDR3 protein.

TRBJ2-2 16 TRBV11-1 CASSPRKRGAVGELFF
TRBJ1-2 13 TRBV19 CASSATVPYGYTF
TRBJ2-7 13 TRBV4-3 CASSQDRRDEQYF
TRBJ2-2 14 TRBV10-3 CATRELLGTGELFF
TRBJ1-6 13 TRBV2 CASLRDSNSPLHF
TRBJ2-7 14 TRBV29-1 CSVVVAGKSAEQYF
TRBJ2-7 14 TRBV12-3/TRBV12-4 CASRQGQGGAEQYF
TRBJ2-5 14 TRBV29-1 CSVVRDRGLETQYF
TRBJ1-2 14 TRBV7-9 CASSLGTVNYGYTF
TRBJ1-1 15 TRBV7-9 CASTFQVGENTEAFF
TRBJ1-2 13 TRBV5-6 CASSLDSRNGYTF
TRBJ1-1 13 TRBV9 CASSVVRDGEAFF
TRBJ1-2 13 TRBV20-1 CSASLGGAYGYTF
TRBJ2-2 14 TRBV10-3 CATSSRGNTGELFF
TRBJ2-7 15 TRBV25-1 CASTPRGKNSYEQYF
TRBJ1-1 14 TRBV6-5 CASRGLPGRTEAFF
TRBJ2-5 16 TRBV19 CASSNPGQGSGETQYF
TRBJ2-5 14 TRBV6-5 CASSYLADQATQYF
TRBJ1-2 15 TRBV6-6 CASSTWTGAGYGYTF
TRBJ1-1 13 TRBV10-3 CAISESRRTEAFF
TRBJ2-5 16 TRBV10-3 CAISERTSGSQETQYF
TRBJ1-6 13 TRBV25-1 CAGSDRDGSPLHF
TRBJ1-1 14 TRBV7-8 CASSLRRSPTEAFF